Presented here are 13 T cell receptor beta chains from one specimen sequenced in a study of regulatory T cells in long-lasting Graves disease. Time point indicated: newly diagnosed GD, antithyroid drugs for less than 3 months. Extracted PBMC RNA gave rise to the TCR library. For TCR beta, libraries came from iRepertoire HTBI primers and Arm-PCR of CDR3 regions. TCRdb used MiXCR to reprocess the multiplex PCR reads, holding one entry per CDR3 protein. Seen here are about 540,000 distinct CDR3 sequences, about 13% observed once, and the top ten hold more than 8.5%. The same data also went into a second study, on T cells in Graves' hyperthyroidism and ophthalmopathy.

The input for sequencing was peripheral blood mononuclear cells (PBMCs), taken at new diagnosis, from a patient treated with antithyroid drugs. These receptors all come from a young man with Graves disease.

In this sample, this clonotype turned up a few times. A much larger clone sits a single nucleotide away, making a read error possible. Here the CDR3 reads CASGSSGRARNEQFF. Written as DNA, the CDR3 is TGTGCCAGCGGGAGTAGCGGGAGGGCAAGAAATGAGCAGTTCTTC. The chain recombines TRBV2 with TRBJ2-1, with 11 bases identical to TRBD2. Germline V gene lookup returns CDR1 SNHLY and CDR2 FYNNEI. Unmatched junction bases numbered 10, after V lost 8 bases and J lost 7 bases. The CDR3 loop spans 15 amino acids.

This clonotype was seen at least ten times. This CDR3 is CASSAGPDLLEQYF. The CDR3 coding sequence is TGTGCCAGCAGCGCTGGGCCGGACCTTCTCGAGCAGTACTTC. V is TRBV12-3 or TRBV12-4 and J is TRBJ2-7; D is unresolved. V lost 6 bases and J lost 6, with 18 bases in between. The CDR3 is 14 residues long.

Many counts were recorded for this clonotype. V and J are TRBV6-5 and TRBJ1-1; no reliable D call. The germline V gene encodes CDR1 MNHEY and CDR2 SVGAGI. This CDR3 has 15 residues. Trimming removed 2 bases at V and 6 bases at J, with 16 bases between. The DNA for the CDR3 is TGTGCCAGCAGTTACGGCGTAGCGGGTAATCCTGAAGCTTTCTTT. The encoded protein is CASSYGVAGNPEAFF.

This clonotype was picked up many times. The rearrangement uses TRBV12-3 or TRBV12-4 and TRBJ2-1, with D perhaps TRBD1 (6 bases). The end of the DNA is better explained by TRBJ2-5, so the J call may be wrong. This CDR3 contains 15 residues. The CDR3 sequence is CASSLGQRQVETQYF. DNA of the CDR3: TGTGCCAGCAGTTTGGGCCAGAGACAGGTAGAGACCCAGTACTTC.

This clonotype was observed at least ten times. The gene calls are TRBV10-2 and TRBJ2-1, with TRBD2 identical over 13 bases. J lost 12 bases, V lost 4 bases, and 12 bases had no gene match. From germline, CDR1 is WSHSY and CDR2 SAAADI. The CDR3 sequence is 16 residues long. CDR3 region: CASSALGLAGAGGQFF. The CDR3 coding sequence is TGCGCCAGCAGTGCCCTTGGACTAGCGGGAGCCGGGGGGCAGTTCTTC.

This chain joins TRBV13 and TRBJ1-2; 10 bases map to TRBD1. CDR1 is PRHDT and CDR2 is FYEKMQ in the germline V gene (reference sequence). J was trimmed by 3 bases and V by 5 bases; bases with no gene match: 6. The CDR3 consists of 15 residues. CDR3 DNA sequence: TGTGCCAGCAGCAGAGGACAGGGGGACTACTATGGCTACACCTTC. Its protein is CASSRGQGDYYGYTF. Looking up the rest from reference TRBV13 and TRBJ1-2 gives the full variable domain: AAGVIQSPRHLIKEKRETATLKCYPIPRHDTVYWYQQGPGQDPQFLISFYEKMQSDKGSIPDRFSAQQFSDYHSELNMSSLELGDSALYFCASSRGQGDYYGYTFGSGTRLTVV.

The chain is built from TRBV12-3 or TRBV12-4 and TRBJ2-7; 7 bases are shared with TRBD1. This CDR3 has 14 residues. The trim removed 4 bases at V and 3 bases at J, leaving 6 bases unmatched. Written as DNA, the CDR3 is TGTGCCAGCAGTTACTCTTACAGGGGCTACGAGCAGTACTTC. Its translation: CASSYSYRGYEQYF.

V and J are TRBV3-1 and TRBJ1-1; D is perhaps TRBD1 (5 bases). Germline V gene data show CDR1 as LGHDT and CDR2 as YNNKEL (reference sequence). The CDR3 consists of 14 residues. Trimming left V 10 bases short and J 6 bases short, with 21 bases between. DNA for the CDR3: TGTGCCACTTCTCCCGGGACGGGAGAGGCTGAAGCTTTCTTT. Translation gives CATSPGTGEAEAFF.

The chain employs TRBV30 and TRBJ2-1; no clear D gene. The CDR3 length is 13 residues. The germline V gene has CDR1 GTSNPN and CDR2 SVGIG (reference sequence). V was shortened by 6 bases and J by 2 bases, with 11 bases between the two germline ends. CDR3: CACKCLAYNEQFF. In nucleotides, the CDR3 is TGTGCCTGTAAATGTTTGGCCTACAATGAGCAGTTCTTC.

Many counts were recorded for this clonotype. V is TRBV7-2 and J is TRBJ2-2; D unresolved. Germline V gene sequence: CDR1 SGHTA, CDR2 FQGNSA. The CDR3 runs to 13 residues. With 6 bases removed from V and 4 bases from J, the gap between germline ends came to 9 bases. CDR3 DNA: TGTGCCAGCAGTTTTCAGGCCACCGGGGAGCTGTTTTTT. Encoded protein: CASSFQATGELFF.

This clonotype has ten or more counts. The chain carries TRBV11-2 and TRBJ2-3; D gene unclear. The ends were cut back, 0 bases at V and 4 bases at J, with 11 bases in the middle. Germline V lookup: CDR1 SGHAT, CDR2 FQNNGV. The CDR3 length is 15 residues. The CDR3: CASSLDPTAADTQYF. The CDR3 DNA follows: TGTGCCAGCAGCTTAGATCCGACCGCAGCAGATACGCAGTATTTT.

The table lists this clonotype with many counts. The chain couples TRBV18 to TRBJ2-5; 7 bases agree with TRBD2. The CDR3 has 14 amino acids. Germline V gives CDR1 KGHSH, CDR2 LQKENI. J was trimmed by 4 bases and V by 3 bases; bases with no gene match: 5. CDR3 in amino acids: CASSPTGTTETQYF. DNA of the CDR3: TGTGCCAGCTCACCCACCGGGACTACAGAGACCCAGTACTTC.

This clonotype was recorded at least ten times. This chain connects TRBV11-2 to TRBJ2-1, with a weak D call TRBD2 (5 bases). V lost 0 bases to trimming and J lost 6 bases, with 15 bases between them. The V gene's germline CDR1 is SGHAT and CDR2 FQNNGV. The CDR3 spans 16 residues. The CDR3 loop is CASSLDLGARSNEQFF. In nucleotides, the CDR3 is TGTGCCAGCAGCTTAGATTTGGGAGCTAGATCCAATGAGCAGTTCTTC.